The entry that follows covers one T cell receptor beta chain sequence. The antigen is undetermined. This table comes from immunoSEQ multiplex PCR, and its TCRdb copy is limited to in-frame clones, with some not included. This sample yields some 140,000 clones, of which about 86% are seen a single time; about 5% belongs to the top ten. V was pared by 1 base and J by 4 bases, with 3 bases of the junction left unmatched. This CDR3 has 15 amino acids. Germline V gene sequence: CDR1 LNHDA, CDR2 SQIVND (reference sequence). This specimen comes from a study of T cell responses to AZD1222 COVID-19 vaccine. Notes on the study in general: AZD1222 recipients seropositive at baseline numbered only 5 to 7. The sample set comprised mostly white British donors with more females, and clonal diversity was possibly underestimated.

The chain couples TRBV19 to TRBJ1-5; TRBD1 matches at 8 bases. The source is an adult in good health. Source: peripheral blood, taken on day 0 of MenACWY control vaccination. CDR3 DNA: TGTGCCAGTAGTATAGGAGGACAGGGTAATCAGCCCCAGCATTTT. This translates into CASSIGGQGNQPQHF.